This T cell receptor (beta chain) was captured in a study of metastatic and nonmetastatic thyroid tumors. Across the study: The study looked at repertoires side by side in blood and in tumor or nodule tissue from malignant and benign thyroid patients.

As handled by the study authors: For papillary thyroid cancer, a distant-metastasis classifier was constructed from CDR3 differences observed across clinicopathological groups. TCRdb reanalyzed the PCR reads via MiXCR. None of the V and J calls come from the authors' own analysis; TCRdb made them. Of about 5,900 clones listed, approximately 33% were seen once; the top ten hold more than 25%. The sample holds a few counts of this clone. Its antigen is undetermined. Study-wide points: Malignant thyroid tumors reportedly exceeded benign nodules significantly in TCR beta diversity, with the difference appearing in blood and tumor.

Germline CDR1 MNHNS, CDR2 SASEGT. The CDR3 is 18 amino acids. The trim removed 4 bases at V and 6 bases at J, leaving 11 bases unmatched. Every patient underwent thyroid surgery untreated. The clonotype comes from a male donor with papillary thyroid cancer or a benign thyroid nodule (not recorded which). Some clones in this sample may be carry-over from other donors' samples. The sample was adjacent normal tissue. V usage is TRBV6-1 and J usage is TRBJ2-2; 13 positions match TRBD2. CDR3 residues: CASSGFRTSGRQSGELFF. As DNA, the CDR3 is TGTGCCAGCAGTGGATTCCGGACTAGCGGGAGACAGTCCGGGGAGCTGTTTTTT.